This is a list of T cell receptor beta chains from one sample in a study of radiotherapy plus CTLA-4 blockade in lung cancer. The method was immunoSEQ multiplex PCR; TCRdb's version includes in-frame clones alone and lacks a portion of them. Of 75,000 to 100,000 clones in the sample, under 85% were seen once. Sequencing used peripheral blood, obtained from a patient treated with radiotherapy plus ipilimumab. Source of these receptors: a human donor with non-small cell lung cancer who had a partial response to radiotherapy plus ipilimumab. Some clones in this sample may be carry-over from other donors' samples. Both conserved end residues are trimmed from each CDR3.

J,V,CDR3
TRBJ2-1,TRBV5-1,ASSQSRDSIQYEQF
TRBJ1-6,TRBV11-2,ASSSDAQGSYNSPLH
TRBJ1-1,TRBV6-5,ASSYGGTEAF
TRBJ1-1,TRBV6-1,ASRMTVNTEAF
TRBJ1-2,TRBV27,ASSRGWASDYGYT
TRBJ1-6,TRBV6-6,ASSYSSGYNSPLH
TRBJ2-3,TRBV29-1,SVAMGGGPDTQY
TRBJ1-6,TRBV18,ASSPRQASSYNSPLH
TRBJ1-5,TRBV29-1,SASGHDSNQPQH
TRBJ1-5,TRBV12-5,ASGPGQGSTQPQH
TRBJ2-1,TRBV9,ASSVHPTSAGNNEQF
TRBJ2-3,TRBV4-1,ASSQGQPGLAADAQY
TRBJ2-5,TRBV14,ASSQDGQGGLVETQY
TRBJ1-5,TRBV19,ASSLTGFGNQPQH
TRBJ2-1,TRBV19,ASKREGRGEQF
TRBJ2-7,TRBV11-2,ASSLDRQGAHEQY
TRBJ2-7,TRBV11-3,ASSIQGATGEQY
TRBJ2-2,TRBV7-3,ASSPYRGQGGELF
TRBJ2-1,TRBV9,ASSVVGGQGPPTNNEQF
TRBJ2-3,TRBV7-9,ASSLQTGAPDTQY
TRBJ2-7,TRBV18,ASSPVGTEGYEQY
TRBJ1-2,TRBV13,ASSQGQQLYGYT
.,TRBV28,ASKGSTGSAYEQY
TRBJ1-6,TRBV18,ASSPGTGYNSPLH
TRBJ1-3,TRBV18,ASSFGGPLSGNTIY
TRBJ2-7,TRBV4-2,ASSQPGQAPEQY
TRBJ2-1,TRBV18,ASSPGDSSYNEQF
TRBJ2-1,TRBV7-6,ASSPVYNEQF
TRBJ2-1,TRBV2,ASSRHRGLYNEQF
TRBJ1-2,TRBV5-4,ASSFSFGQGSSNYGYT
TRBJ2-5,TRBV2,ASSDDRQETQY
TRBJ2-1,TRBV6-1,ASSPDLV
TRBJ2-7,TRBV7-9,ASSLPSGGKQYEQY
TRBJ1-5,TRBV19,ASTYVGGAHQPQH
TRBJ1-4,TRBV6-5,ASSPSDSGDEKLF
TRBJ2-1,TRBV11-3,ASSLDAIQF
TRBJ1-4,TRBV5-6,ASSLQGAVNEKLF
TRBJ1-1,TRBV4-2,ASSQSRQGSTEAF